The next 15 T cell receptor beta chains were all read from a single sample in a study of blood T cell repertoires in COVID-19. TCRdb's copy holds only in-frame clones and misses some; the assay was immunoSEQ multiplex PCR. This sample has roughly 180,000 clones, with more than 65% found just once. The sequencing sample was made of PBMCs or T cells enriched from blood (not recorded which). The source is a man between 45 and 60 years old who had recovered from COVID-19.

This chain links TRBV10-3 with TRBJ1-4; TRBD1 matches at 9 bases. The CDR3 loop spans 13 amino acids. Germline assignment: CDR1 ENHRY and CDR2 SYGVKD. V shed 8 bases, J shed 8 bases, and the junction held 6 bases outside the gene matches. The CDR3 coding sequence is TGTGCCATCCGGGACAGGGTAGGGGAAAAACTGTTTTTT. Its protein is CAIRDRVGEKLFF.

This clone showed up just a few times. The chain combines TRBV28 with TRBJ1-1; no definite D call. In germline, CDR1 is MDHEN, CDR2 SYDVKM. CDR3 size: 12 residues. The ends were cut back, 5 bases at V and 4 bases at J, with 8 bases in the middle. For the CDR3, the DNA is TGTGCCAGCAGTGTTAGAGGCACTGAAGCTTTCTTT. Protein product: CASSVRGTEAFF.

The rearrangement uses TRBV19 and TRBJ1-5; tentatively, D is TRBD1 (5 bases). Germline V gives CDR1 LNHDA, CDR2 SQIVND (reference sequence). The CDR3 covers 18 residues. V lost 3 bases to trimming and J lost 0 bases, with 18 bases between them. The CDR3 region is CASSIPQGGMGSNQPQHF. The CDR3 nucleotides are TGTGCCAGTAGTATCCCGCAGGGCGGTATGGGTAGCAATCAGCCCCAGCATTTT.

The rearrangement joins TRBV6-4 to TRBJ1-2; 8 nucleotides line up with TRBD1. The CDR3 totals 15 residues. Germline assignment: CDR1 MRHNA and CDR2 SNTAGT. Trimming cost V 6 bases and J 0 bases; bases outside gene matches: 6. CDR3 sequence: CASSERQGSNYGYTF. The CDR3, as DNA: TGTGCCAGCAGCGAACGACAGGGGTCTAACTATGGCTACACCTTC.

V usage is TRBV6-6 and J usage is TRBJ1-3, with D perhaps TRBD1 (6 bases). Looked up from germline, CDR1 is MNHNY and CDR2 is SVGAGI (reference sequence). Deletions cut 7 bases from V and 5 bases from J, with 15 bases between. This CDR3 is built from 14 residues. In DNA, the CDR3 is TGTGCCAGCACGGCGGGGGCGAATAGAAACACCATATATTTT. Protein: CASTAGANRNTIYF.

In its sample, this clone was seen a few times. The V and J genes are TRBV6-2 or TRBV6-3 and TRBJ2-7; 9 positions match TRBD2. After removal of 2 bases from V and 2 bases from J, the junction contained 7 bases not matched to a gene. The CDR3 is 16 amino acids. Germline-derived CDR1 and CDR2 are MNHEY and SVGEGT. For the CDR3, the DNA is TGTGCCAGCAGTTACGATCGCGGGAGGGTCACCTACGAGCAGTACTTC. Translation: CASSYDRGRVTYEQYF.

Only a few counts were recorded for this clone. The rearrangement uses TRBV29-1 and TRBJ1-5, with TRBD1 as a possible D gene (5 bases). Between the trimmed V and J ends, which lost 1 base and 7 bases, there was a span of 14 bases. This CDR3 comprises 14 residues. Germline assignment: CDR1 SQVTM and CDR2 ANQGSEA. This CDR3 reads CSVEVGGVNQPQHF. Here the CDR3 DNA reads TGCAGCGTTGAAGTGGGAGGGGTAAACCAGCCCCAGCATTTT.

This sequence joins TRBV13 and TRBJ1-2; a weak D match, TRBD1 (5 bases). The CDR3 covers 14 residues. Germline CDR1 and CDR2: PRHDT and FYEKMQ (reference sequence). V lost 4 bases to trimming and J lost 8 bases, with 17 bases between them. The CDR3 coding sequence is TGTGCCAGCAGCTCGATCCGGGGGGGAGTCGGCTACACCTTC. Translation: CASSSIRGGVGYTF.

The CDR3 DNA reads TGTGCCAGCAGATCCGGGACAGGGGAATACGAGCAGTACTTC. Protein sequence: CASRSGTGEYEQYF. J is TRBJ2-7 and V is TRBV28; 10 bases are shared with TRBD1. V lost 6 bases to trimming and J lost 4 bases; unmatched junction nucleotides: 6. The germline V gene has CDR1 MDHEN and CDR2 SYDVKM. The CDR3 has 14 amino acids.

This clone has more than one count but fewer than ten. This sequence joins TRBV7-9 and TRBJ1-2; a weak D match, TRBD1 (5 bases). The V and J ends lost 6 bases and 2 bases respectively, with 10 bases between them. Per germline, CDR1 SEHNR and CDR2 FQNEAQ (reference sequence). This CDR3 is 13 amino acids long. This CDR3 reads CASRTGVNYGYTF. DNA for the CDR3: TGTGCCAGCAGAACAGGTGTGAACTATGGCTACACCTTC. The full variable domain, in which reference TRBV7-9 and TRBJ1-2 provide the parts outside the CDR3, is DTGVSQNPRHKITKRGQNVTFRCDPISEHNRLYWYRQTLGQGPEFLTYFQNEAQLEKSRLLSDRFSAERPKGSFSTLEIQRTEQGDSAMYLCASRTGVNYGYTFGSGTRLTVV.

This sequence joins TRBV10-3 and TRBJ1-6, with D perhaps matching TRBD1 (6 bases). Germline V gene data show CDR1 as ENHRY and CDR2 as SYGVKD. V lost 10 bases and J 1 base, leaving 17 bases between the germline ends. This CDR3 has 16 amino acids. The CDR3 coding sequence is TGTGCCACCAAAGAGAGAGGGGGTTCCTATAATTCACCCCTCCACTTT. It translates to CATKERGGSYNSPLHF.

This chain links TRBV2 with TRBJ1-5; 7 bases are shared with TRBD1. Germline V gene lookup returns CDR1 SNHLY and CDR2 FYNNEI. Trimming took 5 bases from V and 3 from J; bases not matched to a gene: 7. CDR3 length equals 15 residues. The CDR3 region has the DNA TGTGCCAGCAGTCCAGGGGACAGAAACAATCAGCCCCAGCATTTT. Protein sequence: CASSPGDRNNQPQHF.

The chain has TRBV3-1 (or the pseudogene TRBV3-2) and TRBJ1-1; D ambiguous. V lost 5 bases to trimming and J lost 8 bases, with 15 bases between them. The CDR3 spans 13 residues. Looked up from germline, CDR1 is LGHDT and CDR2 is YNNKEL (reference sequence). The CDR3 loop reads CASSSPITREAFF. The DNA for the CDR3 is TGTGCCAGCAGCTCCCCTATAACGAGGGAAGCTTTCTTT.

On this clone: The junction and the germline gene differ at one end; a read error may be behind it. This chain connects TRBV2 to TRBJ1-5; 9 nucleotides line up with TRBD1. This CDR3 is built from 14 residues. Germline CDR1 SNHLY, CDR2 FYNNEI. Here the CDR3 DNA reads TGTGCCAGCAGTTGGGGACAGGGCAACCAGCCCCAGCATTTT. Translation: CASSWGQGNQPQHF.

The V gene is TRBV6-7, the J gene TRBJ2-6; 7 bases are a match to TRBD2. TRBV6-7 is assigned to the ORF class and has an uncertain function. The CDR3 loop spans 20 amino acids. The ends lost 2 bases at V and 0 bases at J; junction bases unmatched: 13. The CDR3 region has the DNA TGTGCCAGCAGTTACGGGCGCAAAGGGAGGGGAAGCTCTGGGGCCAACGTCCTGACTTTC. This translates into CASSYGRKGRGSSGANVLTF.